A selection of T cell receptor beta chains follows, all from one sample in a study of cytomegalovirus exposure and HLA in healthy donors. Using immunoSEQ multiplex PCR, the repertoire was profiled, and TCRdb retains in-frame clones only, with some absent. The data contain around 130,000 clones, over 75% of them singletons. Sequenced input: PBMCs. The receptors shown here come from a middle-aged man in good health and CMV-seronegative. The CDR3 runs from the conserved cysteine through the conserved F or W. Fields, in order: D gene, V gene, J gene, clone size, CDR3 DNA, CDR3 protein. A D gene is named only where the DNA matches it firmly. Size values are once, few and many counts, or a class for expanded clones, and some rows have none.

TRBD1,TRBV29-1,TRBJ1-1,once,TGCAGCATACCGGGACAGGGGAGCACTGAAGCTTTCTTT,CSIPGQGSTEAFF
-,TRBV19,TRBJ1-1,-,TGTGCCAGTAGTATGCCCCGGGGTAGTGAAGCTTTCTTT,CASSMPRGSEAFF
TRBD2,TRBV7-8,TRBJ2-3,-,TGTGCCAGCAGACCGCCGGCGGGGGCAGATACGCAGTATTTT,CASRPPAGADTQYF
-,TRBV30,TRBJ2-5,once,TGTGCCTGGAGTGTAGGGGTAGGGCAAGAGACCCAGTACTTC,CAWSVGVGQETQYF
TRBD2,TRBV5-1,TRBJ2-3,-,TGCGCCAGCAGCGCGGGACTAGCGGCAGATACGCAGTATTTT,CASSAGLAADTQYF
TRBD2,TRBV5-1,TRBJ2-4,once,TGCGCCAGCAGCTCTAGAGGGGGACTAGCGGGAGAGGAAGCCAAAACCATTCAGTACTTC,CASSSRGGLAGEEAKTIQYF
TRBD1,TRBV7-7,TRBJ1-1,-,TGTGCTAGCAACCTATCGGGACAGGGTTTAATTGCAGCTTTCTTT,CASNLSGQGLIAAFF
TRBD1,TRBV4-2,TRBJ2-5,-,TGTGCCAGCAGCCAGATAGGACAGGGTCTTCAGACCCAGTACTTC,CASSQIGQGLQTQYF
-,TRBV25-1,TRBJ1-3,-,TGTGCCAGCAGCCCCCCGGGCAGGGTTGGAAACACCATATATTTT,CASSPPGRVGNTIYF
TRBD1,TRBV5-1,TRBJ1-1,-,TGCGCCAGCAGCTTAATCCCGACAGGGGTGGAGTCGAGCACTGAAGCTTTCTTT,CASSLIPTGVESSTEAFF
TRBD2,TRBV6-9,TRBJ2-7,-,TGTGCCAGACCTCGGGGGGGCCCAACCTCCTACGAGCAGTACTTC,CARPRGGPTSYEQYF